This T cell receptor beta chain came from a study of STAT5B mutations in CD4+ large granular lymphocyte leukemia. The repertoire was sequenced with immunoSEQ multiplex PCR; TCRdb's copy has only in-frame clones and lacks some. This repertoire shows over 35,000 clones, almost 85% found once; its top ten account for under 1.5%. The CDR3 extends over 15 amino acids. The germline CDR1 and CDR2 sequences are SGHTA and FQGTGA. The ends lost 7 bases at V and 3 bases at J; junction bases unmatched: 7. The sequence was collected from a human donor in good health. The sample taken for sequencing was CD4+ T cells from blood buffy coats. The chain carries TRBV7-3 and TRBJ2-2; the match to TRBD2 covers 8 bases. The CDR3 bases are TGTGCCAGCACCAAGGGACTAGTCGACACCGGGGAGCTGTTTTTT. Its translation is CASTKGLVDTGELFF.